These T cell receptor beta chains were read from a single sample in a study. Assay: immunoSEQ multiplex PCR; the TCRdb copy retains only in-frame clones and omits some. The sample consists of 55,000 to 70,000 clones, around 93% of them appearing once. The source material was PBMCs. The origin of the receptors is a man aged 35-49 years with rheumatoid arthritis. Both conserved end residues are part of each CDR3. The D gene is left open where the match is weak. Size values are once, few and many counts, or a class for expanded clones, and some rows have none.

-	once	TRBV4-3	TRBJ2-7	CASSQEWSRSSYEQYF	TGCGCCAGCAGCCAAGAATGGTCAAGGAGCTCCTACGAGCAGTACTTC
-	-	TRBV6-4	TRBJ1-6	CASSDRAWISPLHF	TGTGCCAGCAGTGACAGGGCTTGGATTTCACCCCTCCACTTT
-	-	TRBV5-4	TRBJ2-7	CASSRTANEQYF	TGTGCCAGCAGCAGGACAGCTAACGAGCAGTACTTC
-	-	TRBV18	TRBJ1-1	CASSPASTGTEGEAFF	TGTGCCAGCTCACCCGCCTCCACCGGGACCGAGGGTGAAGCTTTCTTT
TRBD2	-	TRBV27	TRBJ2-5	CASSLSGTSGGQETQYF	TGTGCCAGCAGTTTATCGGGGACTAGCGGGGGCCAAGAGACCCAGTACTTC
TRBD1	-	TRBV10-3	TRBJ2-7	CAISEGTGTPYEQYF	TGTGCCATCAGTGAGGGGACAGGTACCCCCTACGAGCAGTACTTC
TRBD2	-	TRBV10-3	TRBJ2-5	CAISESAGGRETQYF	TGTGCCATCAGTGAGTCGGCGGGGGGGCGGGAGACCCAGTACTTC
-	once	TRBV5-4	TRBJ2-2	CASSLFQGRYTGELFF	TGTGCCAGCAGCTTGTTTCAGGGGCGGTACACCGGGGAGCTGTTTTTT
-	once	TRBV10-3	TRBJ1-6	CAISEWSGESPLHF	TGTGCCATCAGTGAGTGGTCAGGGGAATCACCCCTCCACTTT
TRBD2	-	TRBV3-1/TRBV3-2	TRBJ2-1	CASSQETAGGYNEQFF	TGTGCCAGCAGCCAAGAGACAGCGGGAGGGTACAATGAGCAGTTCTTC
TRBD1	-	TRBV28	TRBJ1-5	CASTPTGGGQPQHF	TGTGCCAGCACCCCGACAGGGGGCGGACAGCCCCAGCATTTT
TRBD1	few	TRBV3-1/TRBV3-2	TRBJ1-5	CASSQETGQGNQPQHF	TGTGCCAGCAGCCAAGAGACGGGACAGGGCAATCAGCCCCAGCATTTT
-	-	TRBV6-5	TRBJ1-2	CASTEWGRIYGYTF	TGTGCCAGCACCGAATGGGGACGCATCTATGGCTACACCTTC
-	-	TRBV28	TRBJ2-7	CASRGWRSLAEQYF	TGTGCCAGCAGGGGGTGGCGCTCTCTCGCCGAGCAGTACTTC
-	-	TRBV4-1	TRBJ2-3	CASSQTYTDTQYF	TGCGCCAGCAGCCAGACCTACACAGATACGCAGTATTTT
-	-	TRBV12-3/TRBV12-4	TRBJ2-7	CASSSAVGEQYF	TGTGCCAGCAGCTCGGCGGTGGGCGAGCAGTACTTC
TRBD1	-	TRBV5-1	TRBJ1-4	CASSLVGTGSEKLFF	TGCGCCAGCAGCTTGGTCGGGACAGGGAGTGAAAAACTGTTTTTT
TRBD1	-	TRBV7-4	TRBJ1-4	CASSFQRGQGATNEKLFF	TGTGCCAGCAGCTTTCAGAGGGGGCAGGGGGCGACTAATGAAAAACTGTTTTTT
-	-	TRBV9	TRBJ1-1	CASSVGAGKEETEAFF	TGTGCCAGCAGCGTAGGAGCTGGGAAGGAAGAAACTGAAGCTTTCTTT
-	-	TRBV5-1	TRBJ2-7	CASSPRESHYEQYF	TGCGCCAGCAGCCCCCGGGAGTCACATTACGAGCAGTACTTC
TRBD1	-	TRBV6-2/TRBV6-3	TRBJ2-1	CASSLPRDPGQGYNEQFF	TGTGCCAGCAGTTTACCCCGGGACCCAGGACAGGGCTACAATGAGCAGTTCTTC
-	-	TRBV4-3	TRBJ2-1	CASSLSDTDIGNEQFF	TGCGCCAGCAGCCTCTCCGACACGGACATAGGAAATGAGCAGTTCTTC
-	-	TRBV20-1	TRBJ2-7	CSAIDTYEQYF	TGCAGTGCTATTGACACCTACGAGCAGTACTTC
-	-	TRBV28	TRBJ2-7	CASIDLTSEQYF	TGTGCCAGCATCGATTTGACTAGCGAGCAGTACTTC
-	-	TRBV12-3/TRBV12-4	TRBJ1-1	CASILGVNTEAFF	TGTGCCAGCATACTTGGAGTGAACACTGAAGCTTTCTTT
TRBD1	-	TRBV5-1	TRBJ1-2	CASSPTGAGYTF	TGCGCCAGCAGCCCCACAGGGGCTGGCTACACCTTC
-	-	TRBV2	TRBJ2-3	CASSGSAPGWDTQYF	TGTGCCAGCAGTGGATCAGCCCCGGGGTGGGATACGCAGTATTTT
-	-	TRBV9	TRBJ1-1	CASSPDGNTEAFF	TGTGCCAGCAGCCCCGACGGAAACACTGAAGCTTTCTTT
TRBD1	-	TRBV11-2	TRBJ1-2	CASSLGSGGGGYTF	TGTGCCAGCAGCTTAGGTTCAGGGGGCGGTGGCTACACCTTC
TRBD1	-	TRBV25-1	TRBJ1-6	CASSERTGGYGSPLHF	TGTGCCAGCAGTGAACGGACAGGGGGATATGGTTCACCCCTCCACTTT
TRBD2	-	TRBV7-3	TRBJ2-2	CASSLSGRLNTGELFF	TGTGCCAGCAGCTTAAGCGGGAGACTCAACACCGGGGAGCTGTTTTTT
-	-	TRBV6-2/TRBV6-3	TRBJ2-7	CASSLRAESYEQYF	TGTGCCAGCAGTCTAAGGGCAGAATCCTACGAGCAGTACTTC
TRBD2	-	TRBV7-9	TRBJ2-1	CASSSLAGGLIFIGEQFF	TGTGCCAGCAGCTCACTAGCGGGGGGGCTTATTTTTATCGGTGAGCAGTTCTTC
-	-	TRBV9	TRBJ1-2	CASSETGANYGYTF	TGTGCCAGCAGCGAGACAGGAGCTAACTATGGCTACACCTTC
-	-	TRBV5-6	TRBJ2-2	CASTETNPTGELFF	TGTGCCAGCACCGAGACGAATCCCACCGGGGAGCTGTTTTTT
TRBD2	-	TRBV7-9	TRBJ2-7	CASSPSEGHGLGDSYEQYF	TGTGCCAGCAGCCCGAGTGAGGGGCACGGACTAGGGGATTCCTACGAGCAGTACTTC
-	-	TRBV7-3	TRBJ2-3	CASSLMAGADTQYF	TGTGCCAGCAGCTTAATGGCAGGGGCAGATACGCAGTATTTT
-	-	TRBV19	TRBJ2-3	CASSIQGDTQYF	TGTGCCAGTAGTATTCAGGGGGATACGCAGTATTTT
-	-	TRBV6-5	TRBJ1-6	CASSYGPAYNSPLHF	TGTGCCAGCAGTTACGGGCCGGCCTATAATTCACCCCTCCACTTT
-	-	TRBV2	TRBJ1-5	CASSDSRSFWGNQPQHF	TGTGCCAGCAGTGATAGTCGTTCTTTTTGGGGCAATCAGCCCCAGCATTTT
-	-	TRBV7-9	TRBJ1-2	CASSFQQGPYGYTF	TGTGCCAGCAGCTTCCAACAGGGCCCCTATGGCTACACCTTC
TRBD2	-	TRBV19	TRBJ2-7	CASSRSSGSVYEQYF	TGTGCCAGTAGTAGGTCTAGCGGGAGTGTATACGAGCAGTACTTC
TRBD2	-	TRBV7-9	TRBJ2-7	CASSLEVAGEYEQYF	TGTGCCAGCAGCCTCGAGGTAGCGGGGGAATACGAGCAGTACTTC
-	-	TRBV15	TRBJ1-2	CATSGLPARESYTF	TGTGCCACCAGCGGCCTCCCGGCTCGAGAAAGCTACACCTTC
-	few	TRBV7-9	TRBJ1-5	CASSLAGVNQPQHF	TGTGCCAGCAGCTTAGCAGGGGTCAATCAGCCCCAGCATTTT